This T cell receptor beta chain was captured by sequencing in a study of CD8+CD57+ T cells in acquired aplastic anemia. Germline V lookup: CDR1 KGHDR, CDR2 SFDVKD. This CDR3 is 16 amino acids long. V trimming: 2 bases; J trimming: 4 bases; junction bases outside the gene matches: 5. CDR3 and TCR beta VDJ profiling relied on genomic DNA as the template. In TCRdb, the reads were re-called with MiXCR into one record per CDR3 protein. The sample has fewer than 45,000 distinct CDR3 sequences, around three quarters seen once. Sequenced sample: sorted CD4+, CD8+, or CD8+CD57+ T cells (not recorded which) from PBMCs. The chain joins TRBV24-1 to TRBJ2-1, with 9 positions matching TRBD2. The TCR comes from a human donor in good health, serving as a control. CDR3 nucleotide sequence: TGTGCCACCAGTGATTCCCTAGCGGGGTCATACAATGAGCAGTTCTTC. Translation gives CATSDSLAGSYNEQFF.